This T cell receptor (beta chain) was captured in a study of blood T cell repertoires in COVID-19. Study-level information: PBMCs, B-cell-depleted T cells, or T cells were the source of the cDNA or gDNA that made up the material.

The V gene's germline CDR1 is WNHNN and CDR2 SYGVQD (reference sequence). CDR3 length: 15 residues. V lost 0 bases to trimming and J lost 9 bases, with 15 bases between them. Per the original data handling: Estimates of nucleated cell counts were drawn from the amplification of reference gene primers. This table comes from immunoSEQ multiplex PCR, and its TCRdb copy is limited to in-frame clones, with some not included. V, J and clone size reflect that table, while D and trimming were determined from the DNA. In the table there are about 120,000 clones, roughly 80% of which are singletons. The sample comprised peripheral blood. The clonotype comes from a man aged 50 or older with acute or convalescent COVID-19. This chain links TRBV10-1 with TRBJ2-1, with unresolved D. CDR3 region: CASSESNAGGGEQFF. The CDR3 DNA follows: TGCGCCAGCAGTGAGTCGAATGCCGGTGGCGGTGAGCAGTTCTTC.